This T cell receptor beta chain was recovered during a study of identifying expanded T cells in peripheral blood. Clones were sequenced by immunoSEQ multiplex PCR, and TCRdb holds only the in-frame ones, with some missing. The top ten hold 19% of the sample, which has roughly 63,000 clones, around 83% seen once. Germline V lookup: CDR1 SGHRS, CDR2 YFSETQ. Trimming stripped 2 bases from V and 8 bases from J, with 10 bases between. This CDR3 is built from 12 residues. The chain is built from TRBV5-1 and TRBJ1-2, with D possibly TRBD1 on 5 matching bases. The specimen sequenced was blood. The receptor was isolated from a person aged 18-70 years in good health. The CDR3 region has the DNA TGCGCCAGCAGCTTCGGGTGGGGCGGCTACACCTTC. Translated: CASSFGWGGYTF.